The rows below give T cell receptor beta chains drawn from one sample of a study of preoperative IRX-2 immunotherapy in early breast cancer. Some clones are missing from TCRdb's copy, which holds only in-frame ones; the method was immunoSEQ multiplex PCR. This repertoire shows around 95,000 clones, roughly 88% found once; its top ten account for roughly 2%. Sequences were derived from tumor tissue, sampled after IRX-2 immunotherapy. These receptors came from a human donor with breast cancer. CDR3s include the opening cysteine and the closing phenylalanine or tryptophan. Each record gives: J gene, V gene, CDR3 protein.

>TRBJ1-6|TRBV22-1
CASSPRDRENSPLHF
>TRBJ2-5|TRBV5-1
CASSLVSGGAETQYF
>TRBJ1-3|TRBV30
CAWSPTVGTIYF
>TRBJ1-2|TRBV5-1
CASSLAGGTGGYTF
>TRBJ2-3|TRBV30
CAWSVLEGPDTQYF
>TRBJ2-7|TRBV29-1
CSVEQGRHEQYF
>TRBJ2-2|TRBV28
CASSLSNPGELFF
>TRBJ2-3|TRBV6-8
CASSPGYLRGTDTQYF
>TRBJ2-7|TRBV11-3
CASSLGTADYEQYF
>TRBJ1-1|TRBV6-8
CASRSGASEAFF
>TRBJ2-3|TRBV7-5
CASSLLGQADTQYF
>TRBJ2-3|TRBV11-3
CASSLGETSTDTQYF
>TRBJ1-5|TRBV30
CAWRDTGNQPQHF
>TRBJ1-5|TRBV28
CASSSVWESSNQPQHF
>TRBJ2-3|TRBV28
CASNPGGGGDTQYF
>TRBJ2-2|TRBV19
CASSFPGTGGGTGELFF
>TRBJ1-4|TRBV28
CASSQRTLAHEGKLFF
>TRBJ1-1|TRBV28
CASSFTGGPEAFF
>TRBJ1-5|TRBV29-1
CSVGGYSNQPQHF
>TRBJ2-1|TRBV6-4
CASSYGNEQFF
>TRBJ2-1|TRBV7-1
CASSLNGPDNEQFF
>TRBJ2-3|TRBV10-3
CAISEMGQGGTDTQYF
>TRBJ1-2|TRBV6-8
CASTIDRGRDYGYTF
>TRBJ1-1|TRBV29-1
CSVEVSVNTEAFF
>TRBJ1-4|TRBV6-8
CASSYGGRLNEKLFF
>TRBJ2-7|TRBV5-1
CASSLSPGAVGEYEQYF
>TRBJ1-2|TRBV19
CASSFVGDYGYTF
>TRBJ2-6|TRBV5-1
CASNVRPGANVLTF
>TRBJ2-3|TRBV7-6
CASSFGVPGQGRADTQYF
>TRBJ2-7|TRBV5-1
CASSDRGGSIYEQYF
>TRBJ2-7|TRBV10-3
CAISESPYRRESHEQYF
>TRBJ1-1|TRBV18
CASSPKDGGAEAFF
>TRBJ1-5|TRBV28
CASSSDSYQPQHF
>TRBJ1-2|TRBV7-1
CASSGVVEEANYGYTF
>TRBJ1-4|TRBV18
CASLGTGDEKLFF
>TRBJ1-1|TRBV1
CASSQPDRVGAEAFF
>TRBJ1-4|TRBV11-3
CASSLRRGAGEKLFF
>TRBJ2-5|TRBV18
CASSPPGARETQYF
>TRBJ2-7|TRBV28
CASSRTPSYEQYF
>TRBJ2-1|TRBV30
CAWTGGYDEQFF
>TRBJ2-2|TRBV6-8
CASRDFTNTGELFF